This T cell receptor (beta chain) was profiled in a study of cytomegalovirus exposure and HLA in healthy donors. Regarding the study as a whole: Common viral pathogens seemed, in a later analysis, to connect with several of the most significant clusters. Presence/absence analyses assumed roughly uniform sequencing depth across donors, which may not hold.

The PCR contained 60 Vbeta and 13 Jbeta primers. TCRdb's copy holds only in-frame clones and misses some; the assay was immunoSEQ multiplex PCR. The sample contains 150,000 to 200,000 clones, almost 85% of which appear only once. Details on this clone: Its antigen is not identified.

Material for sequencing was PBMCs. The receptor was derived from a woman between 45 and 60 years old in good health and CMV-seronegative.

This CDR3 reads CASSRIAFSSTDTQYF. CDR3 DNA sequence: TGTGCCAGCAGCCGAATAGCGTTCTCTAGCACAGATACGCAGTATTTT. This sequence joins TRBV14 and TRBJ2-3, with D maybe TRBD2 (5 bases). The V end was cut by 4 bases, the J end by 0 bases, with 14 bases between. Per the germline V gene, CDR1 is SGHDN and CDR2 is FVKESK. CDR3 length: 16 residues.